The clone carrying this TCR beta chain came up a few times. Its antigen is not identified. A universal primer site came from template switching; cDNA carried unique molecular identifiers. TCRdb used MiXCR to reprocess the 5' RACE reads, holding one entry per CDR3 protein. The repertoire holds about 720,000 distinct CDR3 sequences, with roughly 8% as singletons. The data belong to a study of identical twins. In every case, the donor was a healthy Caucasian. Germline values: CDR1 MNHEY, CDR2 SVGAGI. The V end lost 3 bases, the J end lost 4 bases, and 12 bases lay between the germline ends. CDR3 length: 14 amino acids. Overall study findings and caveats: Out-of-frame sharing of TCR alpha in monozygotic twins was underestimated by models.

These data also featured in a second study, about yellow fever vaccine responses in identical twins.

The sequenced material came from PBMCs. This chain connects TRBV6-5 to TRBJ2-5; D unclear. This TCR derives from a young woman in good health. CDR3 amino acids: CASSYTLSGETQYF. CDR3 sequence (DNA): TGTGCCAGCAGTTATACCCTCTCGGGAGAGACCCAGTACTTC.